Listed here are 10 T cell receptor beta chains from one sample, sequenced in a study of CD8 T cells in Susac syndrome. cDNA came from about 0.5 to 1 ug RNA primed by random hexamers. TCRdb processed the immunoSEQ multiplex PCR reads anew with MiXCR; each CDR3 protein has one entry. The sample holds 400,000 to 550,000 distinct CDR3 sequences, roughly 85% seen once. The material sequenced was CD8+ T cells from PBMCs. These receptor sequences come from a human donor with multiple sclerosis.

V and J are TRBV12-3 or TRBV12-4 and TRBJ2-7; 9 bases are shared with TRBD1. The CDR3 has 13 residues. The ends lost 6 bases at V and 7 bases at J; junction bases unmatched: 7. Here the CDR3 reads CASRAPGQGEQYF. Here the CDR3 DNA reads TGTGCCAGCAGGGCTCCGGGACAGGGTGAGCAGTACTTC.

CDR3 nucleotide sequence: TGTGCCAGCAGTTACGTGCCCGAGCAGTACTTC. It specifies CASSYVPEQYF. The V call is TRBV6-1, the J call TRBJ2-7; D unclear. Deletions cut 5 bases from V and 6 bases from J, with 8 bases between. CDR1 is MNHNS, CDR2 SASEGT, per germline. CDR3 size: 11 residues.

This clonotype was picked up a small number of times. This chain links TRBV28 with TRBJ1-5, with D maybe TRBD1 (5 bases). Germline CDR1 and CDR2: MDHEN and SYDVKM. V was clipped by 6 bases and J by 4 bases, with 13 bases between them. CDR3 size: 14 residues. The CDR3 nucleotides are TGTGCCAGCAGACCAGCGGGGGTAAATCAGCCCCAGCATTTT. Encoded protein: CASRPAGVNQPQHF. Using reference TRBV28 and TRBJ1-5 for the parts outside the CDR3, the full variable domain is DVKVTQSSRYLVKRTGEKVFLECVQDMDHENMFWYRQDPGLGLRLIYFSYDVKMKEKGDIPEGYSVSREKKERFSLILESASTNQTSMYLCASRPAGVNQPQHFGDGTRLSIL.

The rearrangement links TRBV5-1 to TRBJ2-7, with D hard to call. The CDR3 extends over 14 amino acids. V lost 7 bases, J lost 2 bases, and 16 bases lay in between. Germline V gives CDR1 SGHRS, CDR2 YFSETQ. The CDR3 is CASARRAATYEQYF. The CDR3 nucleotides read TGCGCCAGCGCCCGTCGGGCGGCCACCTACGAGCAGTACTTC.

This clonotype has only one observation. The CDR3 loop reads CASSELTADYGYTF. CDR3 nucleotides: TGTGCCAGCAGTGAATTAACAGCTGACTATGGCTACACCTTC. This chain links TRBV25-1 with TRBJ1-2, with unresolved D. The CDR3 extends over 14 amino acids. Trimming removed 1 base from V and 3 bases from J, with 9 bases in between. The germline V gene has CDR1 MGHDK and CDR2 SYGVNS.

This chain joins TRBV27 and TRBJ2-2, with 9 bases that match TRBD2. Germline CDR1 reads MNHEY; CDR2 reads SMNVEV (reference sequence). Trimming removed 7 bases from V and 6 bases from J; junction bases left unmatched: 21. The CDR3 is 19 residues long. CDR3 DNA sequence: TGTGCCAGCACAAGTGCGGACGCTAGCGGGAAGGTATCCCCCGGGGAGCTGTTTTTT. Amino acids: CASTSADASGKVSPGELFF.

The chain links TRBV4-1 to TRBJ1-5; 12 bases are shared with TRBD1. Germline V CDR1 and CDR2: MGHRA, YSYEKL. The CDR3 covers 15 residues. V lost 8 bases and J lost 1; bases outside the gene matches: 3. CDR3 DNA: TGCGCCAGCCGGGACAGGGGGCTAAGCAATCAGCCCCAGCATTTT. This translates into CASRDRGLSNQPQHF.

The chain joins TRBV6-6 to TRBJ1-1; 8 nucleotides match TRBD1. Looked up from germline, CDR1 is MNHNY and CDR2 is SVGAGI (reference sequence). This CDR3 region has 14 residues. V gave up 6 bases and J gave up 3 bases; unmatched junction bases: 6. This CDR3 reads CASRTGGIHTEAFF. The DNA for the CDR3 is TGTGCCAGCAGAACAGGGGGAATTCACACTGAAGCTTTCTTT.

The gene calls are TRBV7-8 and TRBJ2-7, with 9 bases identical to TRBD2. V lost 1 base and J lost 5; bases outside the gene matches: 9. The CDR3 runs 16 residues. The germline V gene encodes CDR1 SGHVS and CDR2 FQNEAQ. The CDR3 spells CASSLELAGGTDEQYF. The DNA for the CDR3 is TGTGCCAGCAGCTTAGAACTAGCGGGTGGCACGGACGAGCAGTACTTC. Full variable domain (rest looked up from reference TRBV7-8 and TRBJ2-7): GAGVSQSPRYKVAKRGQDVALRCDPISGHVSLFWYQQALGQGPEFLTYFQNEAQLDKSGLPSDRFFAERPEGSVSTLKIQRTQQEDSAVYLCASSLELAGGTDEQYFGPGTRLTVT.

This sequence joins TRBV28 and TRBJ1-1; the match to TRBD1 covers 9 bases. The CDR3 contains 16 residues. Germline V CDR1 and CDR2: MDHEN, SYDVKM. V shed 6 bases and J 5 bases; nucleotides not matched to a gene: 13. The CDR3 DNA is TGTGCCAGCAGCATACCCTCCGGGACAGGGAGGACTGAAGCTTTCTTT. Residues: CASSIPSGTGRTEAFF.